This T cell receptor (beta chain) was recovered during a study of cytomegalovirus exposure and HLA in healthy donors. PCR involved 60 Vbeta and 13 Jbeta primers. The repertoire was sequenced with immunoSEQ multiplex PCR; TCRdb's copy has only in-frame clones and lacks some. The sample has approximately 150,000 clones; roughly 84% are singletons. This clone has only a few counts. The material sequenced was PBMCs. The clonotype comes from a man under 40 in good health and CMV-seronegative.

The CDR3 protein is CASSLGHNIAYEQYF. In DNA, the CDR3 is TGTGCCAGCAGCTTAGGACACAATATCGCCTACGAGCAGTACTTC. J is TRBJ2-7 and V is TRBV11-2; no clear D gene. Deletions cut 1 base from V and 2 bases from J, with 12 bases between. The CDR3 loop spans 15 amino acids. Per the germline V gene, CDR1 is SGHAT and CDR2 is FQNNGV.